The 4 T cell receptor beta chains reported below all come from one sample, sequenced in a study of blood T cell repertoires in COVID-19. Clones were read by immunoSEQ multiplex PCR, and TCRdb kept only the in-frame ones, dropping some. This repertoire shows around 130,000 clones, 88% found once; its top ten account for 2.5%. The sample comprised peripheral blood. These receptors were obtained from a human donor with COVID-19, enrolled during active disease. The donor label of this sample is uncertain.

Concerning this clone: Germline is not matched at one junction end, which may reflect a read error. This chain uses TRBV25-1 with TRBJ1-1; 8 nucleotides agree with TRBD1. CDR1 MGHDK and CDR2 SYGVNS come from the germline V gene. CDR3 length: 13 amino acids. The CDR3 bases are TGTGCCAGCAGTGAGCCAGGGGGCGGTTTGGTTGTCTTT. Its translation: CASSEPGGGLVVF. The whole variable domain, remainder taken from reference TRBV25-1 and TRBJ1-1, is EADIYQTPRYLVIGTGKKITLECSQTMGHDKMYWYQQDPGMELHLIHYSYGVNSTEKGDLSSESTVSRIRTEHFPLTLESARPSHTSQYLCASSEPGGGLVVFGQGTRLTVV.

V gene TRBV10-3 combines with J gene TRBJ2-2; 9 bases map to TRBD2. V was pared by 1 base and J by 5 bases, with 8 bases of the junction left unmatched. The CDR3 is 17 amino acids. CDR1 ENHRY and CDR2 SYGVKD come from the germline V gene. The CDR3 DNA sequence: TGTGCCATCAGTGAGTGGGGTCTAGCGGGAAATACCGGGGAGCTGTTTTTT. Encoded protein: CAISEWGLAGNTGELFF.

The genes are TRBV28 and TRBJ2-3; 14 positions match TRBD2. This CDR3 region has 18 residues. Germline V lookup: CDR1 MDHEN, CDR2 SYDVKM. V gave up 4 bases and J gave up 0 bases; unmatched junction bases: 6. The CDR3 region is CASSSGTSGRRSTDTQYF. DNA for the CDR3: TGTGCCAGCAGTTCCGGGACTAGCGGGAGACGAAGCACAGATACGCAGTATTTT.

CDR3 residues: CASSNDRGNQPQHF. CDR3 bases: TGTGCCAGCAGTAACGACAGGGGGAATCAGCCCCAGCATTTT. The chain has TRBV6-5 and TRBJ1-5; 9 nucleotides agree with TRBD1. Trimming removed 5 bases from V and 4 bases from J; junction bases left unmatched: 3. This CDR3 comprises 14 residues. CDR1 MNHEY and CDR2 SVGAGI come from the germline V gene.